This TCR beta chain originates from a study of CD8 T cells in Susac syndrome. This clonotype has more than one count but fewer than ten. An input of 0.5 to 1 ug of RNA was subjected to reverse transcription using random hexamers. Each CDR3 protein gets one entry after TCRdb re-called the immunoSEQ multiplex PCR reads with MiXCR. The sample comprises 200,000 or so distinct CDR3 sequences, roughly 95% of which are singletons, and approximately 0.088% rests with the top ten. Negative isolation was used for CD8+ and CD4+ T cells, and FACS enrichment was applied to TEMRA cells. The V gene's germline CDR1 is SQVTM and CDR2 ANQGSEA. V shed 5 bases and J shed 13 bases, with 27 bases lying between them. CDR3 length: 15 residues.

The source material was CD4+ T cells from PBMCs. This sequence was found in a human donor with multiple sclerosis. The chain combines TRBV29-1 with TRBJ2-1; tentative D call: TRBD2 (7 bases). The CDR3 reads CSVFPRLLAGAQQFF. CDR3 DNA: TGCAGCGTTTTTCCCCGTTTGCTGGCGGGGGCCCAACAGTTCTTC.